These T cell receptor beta chains were read from a single sample in a study of response to subunit inactivated influenza vaccine. TCRdb used MiXCR to reprocess the RT-PCR reads, holding one entry per CDR3 protein. The table records around 650,000 distinct CDR3 sequences, approximately 14% of them present only once. Source: PBMCs from blood, taken 11 to 12 days after vaccination. Source of these receptors: a man in his fifties who received an inactivated influenza vaccine. Each CDR3 is given with its conserved first and last residue. The order of the fields is D gene, V gene, J gene, clone size, CDR3 length, CDR3 protein, CDR3 DNA. The D gene is left open where the match is weak. Clone size is shown for a subset of rows, as once, few, many or a class of expanded clone.

d_call: NA; v_call: TRBV12-3/TRBV12-4; j_call: TRBJ2-7; clone_size: NA; cdr3_length: 15; cdr3_aa: CASSRPGRALGEQYF; cdr3_nt: TGTGCCAGCAGCCGCCCAGGACGGGCGTTAGGCGAGCAGTACTTC
d_call: NA; v_call: TRBV24-1; j_call: TRBJ2-5; clone_size: NA; cdr3_length: 11; cdr3_aa: CATSEKETQYF; cdr3_nt: TGTGCCACCAGCGAAAAAGAGACCCAGTACTTC
d_call: NA; v_call: TRBV14; j_call: TRBJ2-7; clone_size: NA; cdr3_length: 15; cdr3_aa: CASSALGSPDYEQYF; cdr3_nt: TGTGCCAGCAGCGCCCTGGGGTCGCCAGACTACGAGCAGTACTTC
d_call: NA; v_call: TRBV14; j_call: TRBJ2-1; clone_size: few; cdr3_length: 12; cdr3_aa: CASSQDWGGEFF; cdr3_nt: TGTGCCAGCAGCCAAGATTGGGGGGGCGAGTTCTTC
d_call: NA; v_call: TRBV20-1; j_call: TRBJ1-2; clone_size: few; cdr3_length: 13; cdr3_aa: CSASDGREGGYTF; cdr3_nt: TGCAGTGCTAGCGACGGGAGAGAGGGTGGCTACACCTTC
d_call: NA; v_call: TRBV7-2; j_call: TRBJ2-7; clone_size: many; cdr3_length: 13; cdr3_aa: CASSLSREYEQYF; cdr3_nt: TGTGCCAGCTCACTTTCCAGGGAATACGAGCAGTACTTC
d_call: TRBD2; v_call: TRBV7-2; j_call: TRBJ2-7; clone_size: NA; cdr3_length: 14; cdr3_aa: CASRQGLAGVEQYF; cdr3_nt: TGTGCCAGCAGACAGGGACTAGCGGGGGTCGAGCAGTACTTC
d_call: NA; v_call: TRBV11-3; j_call: TRBJ2-7; clone_size: NA; cdr3_length: 14; cdr3_aa: CASSKGRGTYEQYF; cdr3_nt: TGTGCCAGCAGCAAAGGCAGGGGCACCTACGAGCAGTACTTC
d_call: NA; v_call: TRBV6-6; j_call: TRBJ1-5; clone_size: few; cdr3_length: 12; cdr3_aa: CASSYSDQDKGF; cdr3_nt: TGTGCCAGCAGTTACTCGGACCAGGACAAGGGTTTT
d_call: NA; v_call: TRBV29-1; j_call: TRBJ2-1; clone_size: few; cdr3_length: 14; cdr3_aa: CSCSGIRVFNEQFF; cdr3_nt: TGCAGCTGTTCGGGAATCCGTGTTTTTAATGAGCAGTTCTTC
d_call: NA; v_call: TRBV20-1; j_call: TRBJ2-1; clone_size: many; cdr3_length: 14; cdr3_aa: CSARDSSSYNEQFF; cdr3_nt: TGCAGTGCTAGAGATAGTAGCTCCTACAATGAGCAGTTCTTC
d_call: NA; v_call: TRBV7-2; j_call: TRBJ1-4; clone_size: NA; cdr3_length: 13; cdr3_aa: CASSFQRNEKLFF; cdr3_nt: TGTGCCAGCAGCTTCCAGCGAAATGAAAAACTGTTTTTT
d_call: TRBD2; v_call: TRBV12-3/TRBV12-4; j_call: TRBJ2-1; clone_size: NA; cdr3_length: 17; cdr3_aa: CASRKRPGTSGSNEQFF; cdr3_nt: TGTGCCAGCAGAAAAAGACCCGGGACTAGCGGATCCAATGAGCAGTTCTTC
d_call: TRBD2; v_call: TRBV4-3; j_call: TRBJ2-2; clone_size: many; cdr3_length: 17; cdr3_aa: CASSQDASGGNTGELFF; cdr3_nt: TGCGCCAGCAGCCAAGATGCTAGCGGGGGGAACACCGGGGAGCTGTTTTTT
d_call: TRBD1; v_call: TRBV4-1; j_call: TRBJ2-7; clone_size: NA; cdr3_length: 15; cdr3_aa: CASSPGQGFSYEQYF; cdr3_nt: TGCGCCAGCAGCCCCGGACAGGGCTTCTCCTACGAGCAGTACTTC
d_call: TRBD1; v_call: TRBV24-1; j_call: TRBJ2-7; clone_size: few; cdr3_length: 14; cdr3_aa: CATSDPGTGSEQYF; cdr3_nt: TGTGCCACCAGTGATCCCGGGACAGGGAGCGAGCAGTACTTC
d_call: TRBD1; v_call: TRBV11-2; j_call: TRBJ1-4; clone_size: few; cdr3_length: 15; cdr3_aa: CASSSDQGAGEKLFF; cdr3_nt: TGTGCCAGCAGCTCCGATCAGGGGGCGGGTGAAAAACTGTTTTTT
d_call: NA; v_call: TRBV11-2; j_call: TRBJ1-1; clone_size: NA; cdr3_length: 12; cdr3_aa: CASSLVADKAFF; cdr3_nt: TGTGCCAGCAGCTTAGTGGCAGACAAAGCTTTCTTT
d_call: NA; v_call: TRBV4-3; j_call: TRBJ2-1; clone_size: few; cdr3_length: 16; cdr3_aa: CASSQNSGGGYNEQFF; cdr3_nt: TGCGCCAGCAGCCAAAATAGCGGAGGGGGGTACAATGAGCAGTTCTTC
d_call: TRBD1; v_call: TRBV29-1; j_call: TRBJ2-1; clone_size: few; cdr3_length: 11; cdr3_aa: CSATGVNEQFF; cdr3_nt: TGCAGCGCGACAGGGGTCAATGAGCAGTTCTTC
d_call: TRBD2; v_call: TRBV20-1; j_call: TRBJ2-7; clone_size: NA; cdr3_length: 15; cdr3_aa: CSASWEKAGRYEQYF; cdr3_nt: TGCAGTGCTAGTTGGGAGAAAGCGGGGCGCTACGAGCAGTACTTC
d_call: NA; v_call: TRBV12-3/TRBV12-4; j_call: TRBJ2-1; clone_size: few; cdr3_length: 14; cdr3_aa: CASSLAVTGSEQFF; cdr3_nt: TGTGCCAGCAGTTTAGCTGTCACAGGGAGCGAGCAGTTCTTC
d_call: NA; v_call: TRBV24-1; j_call: TRBJ2-1; clone_size: few; cdr3_length: 14; cdr3_aa: CATSDSGRGNEQFF; cdr3_nt: TGTGCCACCAGTGATTCGGGACGCGGGAATGAGCAGTTCTTC
d_call: NA; v_call: TRBV6-5; j_call: TRBJ2-1; clone_size: few; cdr3_length: 17; cdr3_aa: CASSYPSKSSSYNEQFF; cdr3_nt: TGTGCCAGCAGTTACCCATCCAAGTCAAGCTCCTACAATGAGCAGTTCTTC
d_call: TRBD1; v_call: TRBV6-4; j_call: TRBJ2-1; clone_size: NA; cdr3_length: 13; cdr3_aa: CASSEGTGYEQFF; cdr3_nt: TGTGCCAGCAGTGAAGGGACAGGGTATGAGCAGTTCTTC
d_call: NA; v_call: TRBV20-1; j_call: TRBJ2-1; clone_size: NA; cdr3_length: 15; cdr3_aa: CSARDALRRYNEQFF; cdr3_nt: TGCAGTGCTAGAGATGCGCTCAGAAGGTACAATGAGCAGTTCTTC
d_call: NA; v_call: TRBV29-1; j_call: TRBJ2-3; clone_size: many; cdr3_length: 15; cdr3_aa: CSVGESGQSTDTQYF; cdr3_nt: TGCAGCGTTGGAGAATCGGGCCAAAGCACAGATACGCAGTATTTT
d_call: NA; v_call: TRBV4-3; j_call: TRBJ1-5; clone_size: few; cdr3_length: 13; cdr3_aa: CASLGGPIQPQHF; cdr3_nt: TGCGCCAGCCTTGGGGGCCCCATTCAGCCCCAGCATTTT
d_call: TRBD2; v_call: TRBV9; j_call: TRBJ2-7; clone_size: few; cdr3_length: 15; cdr3_aa: CASSPGTSVAYEQYF; cdr3_nt: TGTGCCAGCAGCCCGGGGACTAGCGTCGCCTACGAGCAGTACTTC
d_call: TRBD1; v_call: TRBV5-1; j_call: TRBJ1-1; clone_size: many; cdr3_length: 15; cdr3_aa: CASSTDRGPFTEAFF; cdr3_nt: TGCGCCAGCAGCACGGACAGGGGGCCCTTTACTGAAGCTTTCTTT
d_call: NA; v_call: TRBV7-9; j_call: TRBJ1-2; clone_size: NA; cdr3_length: 16; cdr3_aa: CASSPYSGRPSYGYTF; cdr3_nt: TGTGCCAGCAGCCCATACAGCGGCAGACCCTCCTATGGCTACACCTTC
d_call: NA; v_call: TRBV21-1; j_call: TRBJ2-7; clone_size: NA; cdr3_length: 18; cdr3_aa: CASSHSEGFIGLPSEQYF; cdr3_nt: TGTGCCAGCAGCCACTCAGAGGGGTTCATTGGACTACCGTCCGAGCAGTACTTC
d_call: TRBD2; v_call: TRBV7-8; j_call: TRBJ2-5; clone_size: NA; cdr3_length: 15; cdr3_aa: CASRPPGTRVETQYF; cdr3_nt: TGTGCCAGCAGACCCCCCGGGACTAGGGTGGAGACCCAGTACTTC
d_call: NA; v_call: TRBV10-3; j_call: TRBJ2-5; clone_size: many; cdr3_length: 11; cdr3_aa: CAISLGETQYF; cdr3_nt: TGTGCCATCAGCCTCGGCGAGACCCAGTACTTC
d_call: NA; v_call: TRBV6-2/TRBV6-3; j_call: TRBJ1-1; clone_size: NA; cdr3_length: 16; cdr3_aa: CASSYPEFRVDTEAFF; cdr3_nt: TGTGCCAGCAGTTACCCCGAATTCAGGGTGGACACTGAAGCTTTCTTT
d_call: NA; v_call: TRBV2; j_call: TRBJ2-2; clone_size: NA; cdr3_length: 17; cdr3_aa: CASSGQTGTPNTGELFF; cdr3_nt: TGTGCCAGCAGTGGTCAGACCGGGACTCCGAACACCGGGGAGCTGTTTTTT
d_call: TRBD2; v_call: TRBV10-3; j_call: TRBJ2-7; clone_size: NA; cdr3_length: 18; cdr3_aa: CAISLTGTSGFGSYEQYF; cdr3_nt: TGTGCCATCAGTCTGACCGGGACTAGCGGGTTTGGCTCCTACGAGCAGTACTTC
d_call: TRBD2; v_call: TRBV6-2/TRBV6-3; j_call: TRBJ2-1; clone_size: NA; cdr3_length: 16; cdr3_aa: CASSYFSGRIYNEQFF; cdr3_nt: TGTGCCAGCAGTTACTTTAGCGGGAGGATCTACAATGAGCAGTTCTTC
d_call: NA; v_call: TRBV15; j_call: TRBJ2-1; clone_size: few; cdr3_length: 19; cdr3_aa: CATSPQGRVKDSAYNEQFF; cdr3_nt: TGTGCCACCAGCCCCCAGGGGAGGGTCAAGGACTCCGCCTACAATGAGCAGTTCTTC
d_call: TRBD1; v_call: TRBV10-3; j_call: TRBJ1-1; clone_size: many; cdr3_length: 15; cdr3_aa: CAISENGQGNTEAFF; cdr3_nt: TGTGCCATCAGTGAAAACGGACAGGGGAACACTGAAGCTTTCTTT
d_call: TRBD1; v_call: TRBV5-1; j_call: TRBJ1-6; clone_size: NA; cdr3_length: 15; cdr3_aa: CASSLAWTGRSPLHF; cdr3_nt: TGCGCCAGCAGCTTGGCCTGGACAGGACGATCACCCCTCCACTTT
d_call: NA; v_call: TRBV15; j_call: TRBJ2-7; clone_size: NA; cdr3_length: 13; cdr3_aa: CATSRDRLYEQYF; cdr3_nt: TGTGCCACCAGCAGAGATCGTCTCTACGAGCAGTACTTC
d_call: TRBD2; v_call: TRBV10-3; j_call: TRBJ2-7; clone_size: few; cdr3_length: 15; cdr3_aa: CAISRSREIIHEQYF; cdr3_nt: TGTGCCATCAGCAGGTCGCGGGAGATTATCCACGAGCAGTACTTC